The 29 T cell receptor beta chains listed next were all sequenced from one sample in a study of blood T cell repertoires in COVID-19. Produced via immunoSEQ multiplex PCR; TCRdb's table is partial and in-frame only. The data contain about 250,000 clones, 85% of them seen just once; the ten biggest clones take up roughly 6.4%. Sample: peripheral blood. These receptors all stem from an older woman with active or convalescent COVID-19.

This sequence joins TRBV7-8 and TRBJ2-5; D is possibly TRBD1 (6 bases). Germline lookup yields CDR1 SGHVS and CDR2 FQNEAQ. The CDR3 length is 15 residues. The ends were cut back, 0 bases at V and 5 bases at J, with 13 bases in the middle. CDR3: CASSLALRGTETQYF. DNA for the CDR3: TGTGCCAGCAGCTTAGCGTTGAGGGGGACGGAGACCCAGTACTTC.

The V gene is TRBV9, the J gene TRBJ2-4, with 9 bases aligning to TRBD1. V was clipped by 4 bases and J by 4 bases; unmatched bases: 3. CDR3 size: 14 residues. Germline CDR1 reads SGDLS; CDR2 reads YYNGEE. CDR3 residues: CASSTGTGKNIQYF. The CDR3 DNA is TGTGCCAGCAGCACCGGGACAGGGAAAAACATTCAGTACTTC.

The genes are TRBV5-1 and TRBJ2-1; D perhaps matches TRBD1 (7 bases). The CDR3 is 15 residues long. Germline assignment: CDR1 SGHRS and CDR2 YFSETQ. Trimming left V 4 bases short and J 4 bases short, with 15 bases between. CDR3 amino acids: CASSTGDSHYNEQFF. CDR3 sequence (DNA): TGCGCCAGCAGCACAGGGGACTCTCATTACAATGAGCAGTTCTTC.

The CDR3 DNA reads TGTGCCAGCAGTGAAGCCCTTGCAGGGGGCCCAGATACGCAGTATTTT. As protein: CASSEALAGGPDTQYF. This chain connects TRBV6-1 to TRBJ2-3; TRBD1 agrees at 8 bases. Trimming removed 0 bases from V and 4 bases from J; junction bases left unmatched: 6. The CDR3 loop spans 16 amino acids. Germline V lookup: CDR1 MNHNS, CDR2 SASEGT.

This sequence joins TRBV19 and TRBJ1-3; perhaps TRBD1 as D (5 bases). V was trimmed by 4 bases and J by 2 bases, leaving 21 bases between them. The germline CDR1 and CDR2 sequences are LNHDA and SQIVND (reference sequence). CDR3 size: 18 residues. The CDR3 loop is CASSTRQWAGSTGNTIYF. CDR3 DNA sequence: TGTGCCAGTAGTACCCGACAGTGGGCAGGGTCGACTGGAAACACCATATATTTT. The entire variable domain, with the rest obtained from reference TRBV19 and TRBJ1-3, is as follows: DGGITQSPKYLFRKEGQNVTLSCEQNLNHDAMYWYRQDPGQGLRLIYYSQIVNDFQKGDIAEGYSVSREKKESFPLTVTSAQKNPTAFYLCASSTRQWAGSTGNTIYFGEGSWLTVV.

This sequence joins TRBV29-1 and TRBJ2-1; 11 bases align to TRBD1. Germline V gene lookup returns CDR1 SQVTM and CDR2 ANQGSEA. This CDR3 is built from 13 residues. V gave up 7 bases and J gave up 6 bases; unmatched junction bases: 5. CDR3 loop: CSGGTGGFNEQFF. The DNA of the CDR3 is TGCAGCGGTGGGACAGGGGGTTTCAATGAGCAGTTCTTC.

This chain links TRBV2 with TRBJ2-1; 12 positions match TRBD2. This CDR3 is 16 amino acids long. Per germline, CDR1 SNHLY and CDR2 FYNNEI. V dropped 6 bases and J dropped 2; count of bases not matched to a gene: 5. The CDR3 DNA is TGTGCCAGCAGGCCGCTAGCGGGGGGGACCTACAATGAGCAGTTCTTC. This codes for CASRPLAGGTYNEQFF. Based on the CDR3 plus reference TRBV2 and TRBJ2-1, the full variable domain is EPEVTQTPSHQVTQMGQEVILRCVPISNHLYFYWYRQILGQKVEFLVSFYNNEISEKSEIFDDQFSVERPDGSNFTLKIRSTKLEDSAMYFCASRPLAGGTYNEQFFGPGTRLTVL.

This clone appeared once. The chain recombines TRBV7-9 with TRBJ2-3; 8 nucleotides line up with TRBD2. V trimming: 2 bases; J trimming: 0 bases; junction bases outside the gene matches: 1. Per the germline V gene, CDR1 is SEHNR and CDR2 is FQNEAQ (reference sequence). The CDR3 totals 15 residues. The DNA for the CDR3 is TGTGCCAGCAGCTTACAGCGGGGGAGCACAGATACGCAGTATTTT. It is translated as CASSLQRGSTDTQYF. The full variable domain, its missing parts supplied by reference TRBV7-9 and TRBJ2-3, is DTGVSQNPRHKITKRGQNVTFRCDPISEHNRLYWYRQTLGQGPEFLTYFQNEAQLEKSRLLSDRFSAERPKGSFSTLEIQRTEQGDSAMYLCASSLQRGSTDTQYFGPGTRLTVL.

Comments on this clone: This CDR3 is missing its conserved last phenylalanine or tryptophan, likely due to a read error. It is unclear where the CDR3 begins or ends on the DNA, so no DNA is shown, and the CDR3 is as TCRdb lists it. V gene TRBV2 combines with J gene TRBJ2-7; the D call TRBD2 from the table was never checked on the DNA. The CDR3 has 11 amino acids, counting both end residues. The germline CDR1 and CDR2 sequences are SNHLY and FYNNEI. CDR3 residues: CASSPQREGLI.

This rearrangement joins TRBV28 to TRBJ1-2, with D maybe TRBD1 (6 bases). CDR1 and CDR2 from the germline V gene are MDHEN and SYDVKM. The CDR3 sequence is 12 residues long. The germline V and J ends were trimmed by 6 bases and 4 bases, with 9 bases remaining between them. CDR3 amino acids: CASRQGPYGYTF. The CDR3 DNA reads as TGTGCCAGCAGGCAGGGGCCCTATGGCTACACCTTC.

The rearrangement joins TRBV24-1 to TRBJ2-1; possible D gene TRBD2, 7 bases. Per the germline V gene, CDR1 is KGHDR and CDR2 is SFDVKD. The CDR3 spans 15 residues. V gave up 7 bases and J gave up 4 bases, with 16 bases separating them. The CDR3 is CATSHWGGQYNEQFF. CDR3 nucleotides: TGTGCCACCAGCCATTGGGGGGGACAATACAATGAGCAGTTCTTC.

The genes are TRBV2 and TRBJ2-6; 16 bases match TRBD2. There are 17 residues in the CDR3. Losses at the gene ends were 8 bases for V and 4 bases for J; bases not matched to a gene: 5. Per the germline V gene, CDR1 is SNHLY and CDR2 is FYNNEI. CDR3: CASWGLAGGEGANVLTF. The CDR3 region has the DNA TGTGCCAGCTGGGGACTAGCGGGAGGGGAGGGGGCCAACGTCCTGACTTTC. Filled out from reference TRBV2 and TRBJ2-6, the complete variable domain reads EPEVTQTPSHQVTQMGQEVILRCVPISNHLYFYWYRQILGQKVEFLVSFYNNEISEKSEIFDDQFSVERPDGSNFTLKIRSTKLEDSAMYFCASWGLAGGEGANVLTFGAGSRLTVL.

The chain recombines TRBV24-1 with TRBJ1-2; D call uncertain. Trimming cost V 1 base and J 5 bases, with 10 bases left between them. This CDR3 comprises 14 residues. Germline lookup yields CDR1 KGHDR and CDR2 SFDVKD. Written as DNA, the CDR3 is TGTGCCACCAGTGATTTTGCCCGGAGTTATGGCTACACCTTC. Translating gives CATSDFARSYGYTF.

The gene calls are TRBV3-1 (or the pseudogene TRBV3-2) and TRBJ2-1, with TRBD2 matching 7 bases. Unmatched junction bases numbered 15, after V lost 7 bases and J lost 0 bases. Germline values: CDR1 LGHDT, CDR2 YNNKEL (reference sequence). The CDR3 covers 18 residues. The CDR3 DNA reads TGTGCCAGCACGAGTAAGAATAGAGCGGGAAGCTCCTACAATGAGCAGTTCTTC. Translated, it gives CASTSKNRAGSSYNEQFF.

The V and J genes are TRBV11-2 and TRBJ2-7, with TRBD2 as a possible D gene (5 bases). The V and J ends lost 0 bases and 4 bases respectively, with 10 bases between them. CDR1 is SGHAT and CDR2 is FQNNGV in the germline V gene. The CDR3 is 14 residues long. The CDR3 region is CASSLDPGMYEQYF. The CDR3 DNA reads as TGTGCCAGCAGCTTAGATCCGGGGATGTACGAGCAGTACTTC.

The CDR3 region has the DNA TGCGCCAGCAGGACAGGGCAAGCGTATGAGCAGTTCTTC. Protein sequence: CASRTGQAYEQFF. The chain recombines TRBV5-1 with TRBJ2-1; 7 bases agree with TRBD1. The J segment lost 8 bases and the V segment lost 5 bases, leaving 7 bases of the junction unmatched. Looked up from germline, CDR1 is SGHRS and CDR2 is YFSETQ. The CDR3 is 13 residues long.

This clone was counted once. The rearrangement joins TRBV7-8 to TRBJ1-2; 7 nucleotides agree with TRBD1. The CDR3 runs 13 residues. Germline V gives CDR1 SGHVS, CDR2 FQNEAQ. The V segment lost 3 bases and the J segment 7 bases; nucleotides outside the gene matches: 5. CDR3 sequence (DNA): TGTGCCAGCAGCTTCGACAGGGTCGGTGGCTACACCTTC. It is translated as CASSFDRVGGYTF.

This clone has a single count. V usage is TRBV3-1 (or the pseudogene TRBV3-2) and J usage is TRBJ2-1, with D unclear. Per the germline V gene, CDR1 is LGHDT and CDR2 is YNNKEL (reference sequence). V was shortened by 2 bases and J by 1 base, with 12 bases between the two germline ends. There are 16 residues in the CDR3. The CDR3 sequence: CASSQSGEASYNEQFF. The DNA of the CDR3 is TGTGCCAGCAGCCAATCGGGTGAGGCGTCCTACAATGAGCAGTTCTTC.

The V call is TRBV27, the J call TRBJ2-3, with 7 positions matching TRBD2. The V gene end was trimmed by 2 bases and the J gene end by 3 bases; junction bases not matched to a gene: 5. Germline CDR1 and CDR2: MNHEY and SMNVEV (reference sequence). The CDR3 loop spans 15 amino acids. The CDR3 sequence: CASSLVLATTDTQYF. In nucleotides, the CDR3 is TGTGCCAGCAGTTTAGTACTAGCGACGACAGATACGCAGTATTTT.

Worth noting for this clone: This specimen includes other DNA sequences encoding the same CDR3. The gene calls are TRBV29-1 and TRBJ1-1; 7 bases match TRBD1. The V and J ends lost 7 bases and 3 bases, in that order; junction bases with no gene match: 5. Germline CDR1 is SQVTM and CDR2 is ANQGSEA. The CDR3 has 12 residues. CDR3 in amino acids: CSARQGDTEAFF. In nucleotides, the CDR3 is TGCAGCGCCCGACAGGGAGACACTGAAGCTTTCTTT.

The J gene is TRBJ1-1, the V gene TRBV10-3; D gene ambiguous. The germline CDR1 and CDR2 sequences are ENHRY and SYGVKD. This CDR3 has 14 amino acids. With 6 bases removed from V and 5 bases from J, the gap between germline ends came to 16 bases. CDR3 amino acids: CAIRPQSAGTEAFF. CDR3 bases: TGTGCCATCAGGCCCCAATCCGCGGGGACTGAAGCTTTCTTT.

This clone was recorded a few times. The chain links TRBV18 to TRBJ1-3, with a tentative D call TRBD1 (5 bases). Per germline, CDR1 KGHSH and CDR2 LQKENI. This CDR3 has 14 residues. V shed 2 bases and J shed 3 bases, with 8 bases lying between them. The CDR3 region has the DNA TGTGCCAGCTCACCAAGGGGAGGTGGAAACACCATATATTTT. Translation gives CASSPRGGGNTIYF.

This chain uses TRBV6-6 with TRBJ2-7; a possible D gene is TRBD1 (5 bases). V was trimmed by 6 bases and J by 2 bases, leaving 11 bases between them. This CDR3 spans 13 amino acids. CDR1 is MNHNY, CDR2 SVGAGI, per germline (reference sequence). This chain's CDR3 is CASSPTGAYEQYF. The CDR3 nucleotides read TGTGCCAGCAGCCCTACAGGAGCCTACGAGCAGTACTTC.

The DNA for the CDR3 is TGTGCCAGCAGCTCCAGGGTTTACAGCACCGGGGAGCTGTTTTTT. It translates to CASSSRVYSTGELFF. The chain uses TRBV7-6 and TRBJ2-2; maybe TRBD1 (5 bases). V shed 4 bases and J shed 4 bases, with 13 bases lying between them. The CDR3 totals 15 residues. Germline CDR1 is SGHVS and CDR2 is FNYEAQ.

The rearrangement links TRBV5-4 to TRBJ1-1, with D possibly being TRBD1 (5 bases). V was cut by 4 bases and J by 11 bases, with 18 bases left in between. This CDR3 has 13 amino acids. Germline lookup yields CDR1 SGHNT and CDR2 YYREEE (reference sequence). The CDR3 nucleotides read TGTGCCAGCAGCCCCGCCGGGGGACTTGTTGCTTTCTTT. As protein: CASSPAGGLVAFF.

The chain has TRBV7-6 and TRBJ1-3, with 9 bases lining up with TRBD1. Trimming took 5 bases from V and 4 from J; bases not matched to a gene: 9. Germline V lookup: CDR1 SGHVS, CDR2 FNYEAQ. The CDR3 consists of 16 residues. The CDR3 region is CASSGRPGQGGNTIYF. The CDR3 DNA sequence: TGTGCCAGCAGCGGAAGACCGGGACAGGGCGGAAACACCATATATTTT.

The V call is TRBV30, the J call TRBJ2-7, with 8 bases that match TRBD1. CDR1 GTSNPN and CDR2 SVGIG come from the germline V gene (reference sequence). Germline trimming cut 0 bases from V and 6 bases from J; bases unmatched to any gene: 10. The CDR3 covers 15 residues. CDR3 residues: CAWSVDETGVAEQYF. CDR3 nucleotides: TGTGCCTGGAGTGTTGATGAGACAGGGGTTGCCGAGCAGTACTTC.

This chain uses TRBV5-4 with TRBJ2-1, with D possibly being TRBD1 (6 bases). V gave up 3 bases and J gave up 1 base, with 11 bases separating them. CDR1 and CDR2 from the germline V gene are SGHNT and YYREEE (reference sequence). The length of the CDR3 is 15 residues. In nucleotides, the CDR3 is TGTGCCAGCAGCTACCGGGACACGTCCTACAATGAGCAGTTCTTC. Its translation: CASSYRDTSYNEQFF. Supplemented by reference TRBV5-4 and TRBJ2-1, the full variable domain reads ETGVTQSPTHLIKTRGQQVTLRCSSQSGHNTVSWYQQALGQGPQFIFQYYREEENGRGNFPPRFSGLQFPNYSSELNVNALELDDSALYLCASSYRDTSYNEQFFGPGTRLTVL.

V is TRBV29-1 and J is TRBJ1-2; D may be TRBD1 (5 bases). CDR3 length equals 14 residues. Germline V gene data show CDR1 as SQVTM and CDR2 as ANQGSEA. V was trimmed by 0 bases and J by 6 bases, leaving 14 bases between them. The CDR3 reads CSVEDLGGWDGYTF. The CDR3 coding sequence is TGCAGCGTTGAAGACCTGGGGGGGTGGGATGGCTACACCTTC.